Listed here are 16 T cell receptor beta chains from one sample, sequenced in a study of blood T cells in healthy people across ages. Combining a sample-barcoded 5' primer with a J-beta primer mix, a second PCR ran for about 6 to 12 cycles. TCRdb re-analysed the 5' RACE reads in MiXCR, keeping a single row per CDR3 protein. This sample has approximately 1,000,000 distinct CDR3 sequences; under 45% occur once, and the top ten carry approximately 20%. What was sequenced was blood. The receptors derive from a woman in her sixties or seventies in good health.

The gene calls are TRBV7-9 and TRBJ2-7, with 10 bases that match TRBD2. Germline assignment: CDR1 SEHNR and CDR2 FQNEAQ (reference sequence). The ends lost 1 base at V and 2 bases at J; junction bases unmatched: 5. CDR3 length: 16 residues. This CDR3 reads CASSLVSAGGPYEQYF. The CDR3 DNA is TGTGCCAGCAGCTTAGTCTCAGCGGGAGGGCCCTACGAGCAGTACTTC.

As regards this clonotype: A junction end diverges from the germline sequence, so it may reflect a read error. The V and J genes are TRBV6-5 and TRBJ2-5; 8 positions agree with TRBD2. The CDR3 runs 16 residues. The germline V gene has CDR1 MNHEY and CDR2 SVGAGI. CDR3 nucleotides: TGTGCCAGCAGCTACTCTATAGCGGGATTCGGCAATGAGCAGTACTTC. Its protein product is CASSYSIAGFGNEQYF.

J is TRBJ2-2 and V is TRBV6-2 or TRBV6-3; 7 bases are a match to TRBD1. J lost 8 bases, V lost 8 bases, and 5 bases had no gene match. The CDR3 runs 12 residues. The germline V gene has CDR1 MNHEY and CDR2 SVGEGT. Here the CDR3 DNA reads TGTGCCAGCCTGGACAGGCTGGGGGAGCTGTTTTTT. It yields the protein CASLDRLGELFF.

This clonotype has a handful of counts. The chain is built from TRBV9 and TRBJ2-1, with D maybe TRBD2 (5 bases). V lost 3 bases and J lost 9, with 22 bases in between. The CDR3 contains 16 residues. Germline V gene data show CDR1 as SGDLS and CDR2 as YYNGEE. This chain's CDR3 is CASSGGEAGPKAEQFF. CDR3 in DNA: TGTGCCAGCAGCGGAGGCGAGGCGGGCCCAAAGGCTGAGCAGTTCTTC.

In this sample, this clonotype turned up once. The chain carries TRBV13 and TRBJ2-3; no reliable D call. V was clipped by 7 bases and J by 5 bases, with 13 bases between them. This CDR3 comprises 13 residues. CDR1 is PRHDT and CDR2 is FYEKMQ in the germline V gene (reference sequence). DNA of the CDR3: TGTGCCAGCAATGGCGGCGGTCTAGATACGCAGTATTTT. It translates to CASNGGGLDTQYF.

This clonotype was seen only a few times. The J gene is TRBJ2-7, the V gene TRBV29-1; tentative D call: TRBD1 (5 bases). Germline CDR1 and CDR2: SQVTM and ANQGSEA. There are 12 residues in the CDR3. V was pared by 6 bases and J by 0 bases, with 9 bases between. The CDR3 region is CSVRVSSYEQYF. CDR3 in DNA: TGCAGCGTCAGGGTCTCCTCCTACGAGCAGTACTTC.

The V gene is TRBV27, the J gene TRBJ2-3, with D uncertain. This CDR3 has 13 amino acids. CDR1 is MNHEY, CDR2 SMNVEV, per germline (reference sequence). V dropped 3 bases and J dropped 2 bases, with 6 bases sitting between them. Here the CDR3 reads CASSFFFTDTQYF. CDR3 in DNA: TGTGCCAGCAGTTTTTTCTTCACAGATACGCAGTATTTT.

This chain links TRBV20-1 with TRBJ1-4; 9 positions agree with TRBD1. Germline-derived CDR1 and CDR2 are DFQATT and SNEGSKA (reference sequence). V shed 6 bases, J shed 5 bases, and the junction held 10 bases outside the gene matches. This CDR3 region has 15 residues. The CDR3 protein is CSAVQGAVGNEKLFF. As DNA, the CDR3 is TGCAGTGCCGTACAGGGGGCGGTAGGGAATGAAAAACTGTTTTTT.

The chain combines TRBV5-5 with TRBJ1-5; 8 bases map to TRBD1. The germline gives CDR1 SGHKS, CDR2 YYEKEE (reference sequence). The CDR3 is 15 amino acids. J was trimmed by 5 bases and V by 0 bases; bases with no gene match: 4. Here the CDR3 DNA reads TGTGCCAGCAGCTTGGCGCAGGGGGCTCATCAGCCCCAGCATTTT. Protein product: CASSLAQGAHQPQHF.

There are a few counts of this clonotype. The V gene is TRBV2, the J gene TRBJ1-1; D is undetermined. V shed 8 bases and J shed 1 base, with 17 bases lying between them. The CDR3 spans 15 residues. CDR1 is SNHLY and CDR2 is FYNNEI in the germline V gene. In DNA, the CDR3 is TGTGCCAGCGGAACCCAAGAAACAGAGAACACTGAAGCTTTCTTT. As protein: CASGTQETENTEAFF.

This clonotype was observed at least ten times. The chain carries TRBV7-9 and TRBJ2-5, with D uncertain. In germline, CDR1 is SEHNR, CDR2 FQNEAQ (reference sequence). V was pared by 1 base and J by 2 bases, with 5 bases between. The CDR3 length is 13 residues. The CDR3 DNA reads as TGTGCCAGCAGCTTAGTTGGGCAAGAGACCCAGTACTTC. Amino acid sequence: CASSLVGQETQYF. Together with reference TRBV7-9 and TRBJ2-5, the CDR3 gives the full variable domain: DTGVSQNPRHKITKRGQNVTFRCDPISEHNRLYWYRQTLGQGPEFLTYFQNEAQLEKSRLLSDRFSAERPKGSFSTLEIQRTEQGDSAMYLCASSLVGQETQYFGPGTRLLVL.

The chain links TRBV12-3 or TRBV12-4 to TRBJ1-6; no firm D call. Trimming shortened V by 6 bases and J by 0 bases, and 9 bases separated the two germline ends. This CDR3 comprises 15 residues. CDR3 DNA sequence: TGTGCCAGCAGGTCGCCTAGCTCCTATAATTCACCCCTCCACTTT. It codes for CASRSPSSYNSPLHF.

The J gene is TRBJ1-6, the V gene TRBV27; the D gene is possibly TRBD1 (5 bases). Trimming took off 1 base at V and 8 bases at J, with 15 bases between the two ends. This CDR3 spans 16 amino acids. Germline V gene data show CDR1 as MNHEY and CDR2 as SMNVEV (reference sequence). The CDR3, as DNA: TGTGCCAGCAGTTTATGGTCGACAGCTACTGATTCACCCCTCCACTTT. This sequence encodes CASSLWSTATDSPLHF.

The chain employs TRBV29-1 and TRBJ2-2, with 7 bases fitting TRBD2. V lost 5 bases and J lost 0; bases outside the gene matches: 3. Germline CDR1 and CDR2: SQVTM and ANQGSEA. This CDR3 has 14 amino acids. The DNA for the CDR3 is TGCAGCGTTTCAAGCGGGACGAACACCGGGGAGCTGTTTTTT. It yields the protein CSVSSGTNTGELFF.

DNA of the CDR3: TGTGCCAGCAGTCCCGGGCTTCAAATGCCAGATACGCAGTATTTT. As protein: CASSPGLQMPDTQYF. The J gene is TRBJ2-3, the V gene TRBV7-9; D call uncertain. This CDR3 spans 15 amino acids. Trimming removed 6 bases at V and 4 bases at J, with 17 bases between. Germline loops: CDR1 SEHNR, CDR2 FQNEAQ (reference sequence).

V and J are TRBV10-3 and TRBJ2-1; 7 bases agree with TRBD2. Losses at the gene ends were 0 bases for V and 1 base for J; bases not matched to a gene: 6. CDR1 ENHRY and CDR2 SYGVKD come from the germline V gene. The CDR3 extends over 17 amino acids. This chain's CDR3 is CAISESGGGRSYNEQFF. In DNA, the CDR3 is TGTGCCATCAGTGAGTCTGGGGGAGGGAGGTCCTACAATGAGCAGTTCTTC.